This T cell receptor beta chain emerged from a study of blood T cells in healthy people across ages. The sample holds a few counts of this clonotype. The second PCR ran about 6 to 11 cycles with a sample-barcoded 5' primer and J-beta primers. Via MiXCR, TCRdb re-called the 5' RACE reads, giving one row per CDR3 protein. The sample records roughly 1,700,000 distinct CDR3 sequences, about 30% being singletons. This receptor was obtained from a woman in her 30s in good health. Source material: blood.

The DNA for the CDR3 is TGCGCCAGCAGCCCGCACAGGGTCGACACTGAAGCTTTCTTT. This gives the protein CASSPHRVDTEAFF. The chain combines TRBV5-1 with TRBJ1-1; tentatively, D is TRBD1 (6 bases). CDR1 is SGHRS and CDR2 is YFSETQ in the germline V gene. The CDR3 length is 14 residues. The ends were cut back, 4 bases at V and 3 bases at J, with 13 bases in the middle. The full variable domain, rest sourced from reference TRBV5-1 and TRBJ1-1, is KAGVTQTPRYLIKTRGQQVTLSCSPISGHRSVSWYQQTPGQGLQFLFEYFSETQRNKGNFPGRFSGRQFSNSRSEMNVSTLELGDSALYLCASSPHRVDTEAFFGQGTRLTVV.